These 28 T cell receptor beta chains share one sample of origin, sequenced in a study of blood T cell repertoires in COVID-19. Profiling relied on immunoSEQ multiplex PCR, and the TCRdb table lists in-frame clones only, not all of them. The table lists some 300,000 clones, more than 75% of them singletons. The specimen sequenced was peripheral blood. These receptors were collected from a man in his 70s with acute or convalescent COVID-19.

The genes are TRBV24-1 and TRBJ1-2; 9 bases are a match to TRBD1. The CDR3 runs to 14 residues. J lost 4 bases, V lost 5 bases, and 4 bases had no gene match. Germline V lookup: CDR1 KGHDR, CDR2 SFDVKD. The CDR3 DNA is TGTGCCACCAGTGGTGGGACAGGGAGCTATGGCTACACCTTC. Translated, it gives CATSGGTGSYGYTF.

The CDR3: CASSKQVDGELFF. The CDR3 coding sequence is TGCGCCAGCAGTAAACAGGTTGACGGGGAGCTGTTTTTT. This rearrangement joins TRBV5-1 to TRBJ2-2, with D maybe TRBD1 (5 bases). Trimming took 5 bases from V and 7 from J, leaving 12 bases between them. The germline V gene has CDR1 SGHRS and CDR2 YFSETQ. CDR3 length: 13 residues.

This sequence joins TRBV19 and TRBJ1-5; D is ambiguous. Trimming cost V 8 bases and J 9 bases, with 14 bases left between them. The CDR3 has 12 amino acids. Germline CDR1 and CDR2: LNHDA and SQIVND (reference sequence). The CDR3 DNA is TGTGCCAGTGAATCGGGGATCGGGCCCCAGCATTTT. Its protein product is CASESGIGPQHF.

V and J are TRBV28 and TRBJ2-1; TRBD2 matches 9 bases. Germline CDR1 is MDHEN and CDR2 is SYDVKM. The CDR3 has 15 residues. The V segment lost 2 bases and the J segment 3 bases; nucleotides outside the gene matches: 2. The CDR3, as DNA: TGTGCCAGCAGTTTAAAACTAGCGGGCTACAATGAGCAGTTCTTC. This sequence encodes CASSLKLAGYNEQFF.

V and J are TRBV18 and TRBJ2-1; 16 bases are shared with TRBD2. CDR3 length: 18 amino acids. Germline V gene data show CDR1 as KGHSH and CDR2 as LQKENI. V was clipped by 5 bases and J by 10 bases; unmatched bases: 14. In DNA form, the CDR3 reads TGTGCCAGCTCAGTAACCGGGACTAGCGGGGGGGCGGCAGTGGAGCAGTTCTTC. Residues: CASSVTGTSGGAAVEQFF.

The genes are TRBV9 and TRBJ2-3, with 10 bases lining up with TRBD1. The CDR3 covers 17 residues. The V segment lost 0 bases and the J segment 5 bases; nucleotides outside the gene matches: 9. In germline, CDR1 is SGDLS, CDR2 YYNGEE. The CDR3 bases are TGTGCCAGCAGCGTAGGGGAAGGGGACAGGGGTCGAGATACGCAGTATTTT. The encoded protein is CASSVGEGDRGRDTQYF.

Written as DNA, the CDR3 is TGTGCCAGCAGCGTCGGACTCCCAAGTAGCGAGCAGTACTTC. Amino acid sequence: CASSVGLPSSEQYF. V and J are TRBV9 and TRBJ2-7, with a possible D match to TRBD2 (5 bases). The CDR3 contains 14 residues. The V end was cut by 2 bases, the J end by 6 bases, with 15 bases between. Germline V gives CDR1 SGDLS, CDR2 YYNGEE.

The genes are TRBV7-3 and TRBJ2-2, with a weak D call TRBD2 (5 bases). V was pared by 5 bases and J by 5 bases, with 15 bases between. There are 15 residues in the CDR3. Germline assignment: CDR1 SGHTA and CDR2 FQGTGA. Here the CDR3 reads CASSPRGGLTGELFF. In DNA, the CDR3 is TGTGCCAGCAGCCCCCGCGGAGGTCTAACCGGGGAGCTGTTTTTT.

This CDR3 reads CASSSTPGSNQPQHF. The CDR3 DNA sequence: TGTGCCAGCAGCTCCACACCAGGGAGCAATCAGCCCCAGCATTTT. The chain recombines TRBV5-5 with TRBJ1-5; a weak D match, TRBD1 (5 bases). There are 15 residues in the CDR3. The V and J ends lost 3 bases and 1 base respectively, with 11 bases between them. Germline V lookup: CDR1 SGHKS, CDR2 YYEKEE (reference sequence).

The gene calls are TRBV18 and TRBJ2-1, with 9 nucleotides matching TRBD1. The junction had 5 bases not matched to a gene; V was cut back by 6 bases and J by 2 bases. The germline gives CDR1 KGHSH, CDR2 LQKENI. The CDR3 is 15 residues long. The CDR3 nucleotides are TGTGCCAGCTCCCGACAGGGGGGAACCTACAATGAGCAGTTCTTC. It yields the protein CASSRQGGTYNEQFF.

V and J are TRBV18 and TRBJ2-5, with D hard to call. Trimming pared 2 bases from V and 0 bases from J, leaving 10 bases between. There are 15 residues in the CDR3. Per the germline V gene, CDR1 is KGHSH and CDR2 is LQKENI. As DNA, the CDR3 is TGTGCCAGCTCACCAAATTCCGGTTACCAAGAGACCCAGTACTTC. The encoded protein is CASSPNSGYQETQYF.

The chain carries TRBV5-4 and TRBJ2-2; D perhaps matches TRBD1 (6 bases). The V gene's germline CDR1 is SGHNT and CDR2 YYREEE (reference sequence). There are 16 residues in the CDR3. V was clipped by 0 bases and J by 4 bases, with 13 bases between them. CDR3 sequence: CASSLEAGASTGELFF. The CDR3 coding sequence is TGTGCCAGCAGCTTGGAGGCAGGGGCGAGCACCGGGGAGCTGTTTTTT.

This clone was recorded a few times. This chain uses TRBV6-6 with TRBJ2-5; TRBD1 matches 7 bases. The CDR3 has 16 amino acids. CDR1 is MNHNY, CDR2 SVGAGI, per germline (reference sequence). Trimming at V came to 2 bases and at J to 4 bases, leaving 10 bases not matched to a gene. The CDR3 coding sequence is TGTGCCAGCAGTTACCCGATCGACAGGGACCGAGAGACCCAGTACTTC. Protein product: CASSYPIDRDRETQYF.

The CDR3 loop reads CASSRQAPYSNQPQHF. The CDR3 nucleotides read TGTGCCAGCAGTAGGCAGGCCCCCTATAGCAATCAGCCCCAGCATTTT. The chain links TRBV2 to TRBJ1-5; D ambiguous. With 5 bases removed from V and 0 bases from J, the gap between germline ends came to 14 bases. Per the germline V gene, CDR1 is SNHLY and CDR2 is FYNNEI. The CDR3 is made up of 16 amino acids.

The V and J genes are TRBV3-1 (or the pseudogene TRBV3-2) and TRBJ2-3; possible D gene TRBD2, 6 bases. CDR1 and CDR2 (germline): LGHDT, YNNKEL (reference sequence). V shed 5 bases and J shed 6 bases, with 15 bases lying between them. There are 14 residues in the CDR3. The CDR3 protein is CASSRGLPRDTQYF. As DNA, the CDR3 is TGTGCCAGCAGCAGAGGACTACCGCGGGATACGCAGTATTTT.

There are a few counts of this clone. The chain couples TRBV5-4 to TRBJ2-2, with D perhaps matching TRBD2 (7 bases). The CDR3 sequence is 15 residues long. With 0 bases removed from V and 7 bases from J, the gap between germline ends came to 13 bases. Germline values: CDR1 SGHNT, CDR2 YYREEE (reference sequence). In DNA form, the CDR3 reads TGTGCCAGCAGCTTGGGGGGGGGCCGCGGCGGGGAGCTGTTTTTT. This sequence encodes CASSLGGGRGGELFF.

The chain is built from TRBV14 and TRBJ1-2; unclear D gene. Trimming removed 1 base from V and 2 bases from J, with 5 bases in between. Germline V lookup: CDR1 SGHDN, CDR2 FVKESK. This CDR3 has 13 residues. CDR3 sequence (DNA): TGTGCCAGCAGCCAAGTACAGAACTATGGCTACACCTTC. This encodes CASSQVQNYGYTF.

As for this clone: Different DNA sequences within this sample yield the same CDR3. This chain connects TRBV12-3 or TRBV12-4 to TRBJ2-7; D not resolved. The CDR3 has 11 amino acids. The V and J ends lost 6 bases and 0 bases respectively, with 3 bases between them. CDR3 sequence reads: CASSNSYEQYF. The CDR3 region has the DNA TGTGCCAGCAGCAACTCCTACGAGCAGTACTTC.

The chain combines TRBV2 with TRBJ2-1; D perhaps matches TRBD2 (5 bases). V shed 7 bases and J shed 7 bases, with 8 bases lying between them. Germline V gene data show CDR1 as SNHLY and CDR2 as FYNNEI. CDR3 length: 11 residues. CDR3 DNA sequence: TGTGCCAGCATGTGGGAGAATGAGCAGTTCTTC. This gives the protein CASMWENEQFF.

The rearrangement uses TRBV7-9 and TRBJ2-7; 8 bases map to TRBD2. This CDR3 is built from 16 residues. Germline values: CDR1 SEHNR, CDR2 FQNEAQ (reference sequence). The V and J ends lost 2 bases and 7 bases, in that order; junction bases with no gene match: 13. DNA for the CDR3: TGTGCCAGCAGCTTACTTGCCAGCGGGGGTACTGGGGAGCAGTACTTC. The encoded protein is CASSLLASGGTGEQYF.

This chain joins TRBV9 and TRBJ2-1; TRBD2 might be the D (6 bases). This CDR3 has 15 amino acids. In germline, CDR1 is SGDLS, CDR2 YYNGEE. The germline V and J ends were trimmed by 4 bases and 1 base, with 12 bases remaining between them. The CDR3 region has the DNA TGTGCCAGCAGCCCAGCCGGGACTTCCTACAATGAGCAGTTCTTC. Its translation is CASSPAGTSYNEQFF.

This clone was detected only once. The J gene is TRBJ2-3, the V gene TRBV7-9; tentatively, D is TRBD2 (6 bases). Germline-derived CDR1 and CDR2 are SEHNR and FQNEAQ (reference sequence). Deletions cut 3 bases from V and 4 bases from J, with 11 bases between. This CDR3 is built from 14 residues. The CDR3 reads CASSFQGLSDTQYF. The CDR3 nucleotides are TGTGCCAGCAGCTTTCAGGGACTTTCAGATACGCAGTATTTT.

This chain connects TRBV28 to TRBJ2-7, with TRBD1 matching over 10 bases. Germline V gives CDR1 MDHEN, CDR2 SYDVKM. The CDR3 totals 12 residues. The V segment lost 6 bases and the J segment 9 bases; nucleotides outside the gene matches: 5. The CDR3 loop reads CASSRGTGAQYF. The CDR3 nucleotides read TGTGCCAGCAGCCGCGGGACAGGGGCGCAGTACTTC. The variable domain in full, completed from reference TRBV28 and TRBJ2-7, reads DVKVTQSSRYLVKRTGEKVFLECVQDMDHENMFWYRQDPGLGLRLIYFSYDVKMKEKGDIPEGYSVSREKKERFSLILESASTNQTSMYLCASSRGTGAQYFGPGTRLTVT.

The rearrangement uses TRBV6-2 or TRBV6-3 and TRBJ1-5, with D possibly matching TRBD1 (6 bases). The CDR3 runs to 17 residues. The germline CDR1 and CDR2 sequences are MNHEY and SVGEGT. The V and J ends lost 0 bases and 0 bases respectively, with 12 bases between them. CDR3 sequence reads: CASSYSRTDYSNQPQHF. The CDR3 DNA follows: TGTGCCAGCAGTTACTCGAGGACAGATTATAGCAATCAGCCCCAGCATTTT.

V is TRBV28 and J is TRBJ1-6; 7 bases fit TRBD1. This CDR3 has 15 amino acids. Germline CDR1 is MDHEN and CDR2 is SYDVKM. Trimming cost V 3 bases and J 5 bases; bases outside gene matches: 4. CDR3: CASSFAGGDNSPLHF. In nucleotides, the CDR3 is TGTGCCAGCAGTTTTGCAGGGGGTGATAATTCACCCCTCCACTTT.

V and J are TRBV5-1 and TRBJ1-3; 8 bases fit TRBD1. In germline, CDR1 is SGHRS, CDR2 YFSETQ. CDR3 length: 16 residues. Germline trimming cut 3 bases from V and 0 bases from J; bases unmatched to any gene: 5. The CDR3 DNA sequence: TGCGCCAGCAGCTGGACAGGGCCTAACTCTGGAAACACCATATATTTT. Amino acid sequence: CASSWTGPNSGNTIYF. Variable domain in full (rest from reference TRBV5-1 and TRBJ1-3): KAGVTQTPRYLIKTRGQQVTLSCSPISGHRSVSWYQQTPGQGLQFLFEYFSETQRNKGNFPGRFSGRQFSNSRSEMNVSTLELGDSALYLCASSWTGPNSGNTIYFGEGSWLTVV.

In DNA, the CDR3 is TGTGCGTCCCGAGCAGGGGAAAATTCACCCCTCCACTTT. It encodes CASRAGENSPLHF. This chain uses TRBV19 with TRBJ1-6; weak D call: TRBD1 (6 bases). The length of the CDR3 is 13 residues. Germline CDR1 is LNHDA and CDR2 is SQIVND (reference sequence). The entire variable domain, with the rest obtained from reference TRBV19 and TRBJ1-6, is as follows: DGGITQSPKYLFRKEGQNVTLSCEQNLNHDAMYWYRQDPGQGLRLIYYSQIVNDFQKGDIAEGYSVSREKKESFPLTVTSAQKNPTAFYLCASRAGENSPLHFGNGTRLTVT.

In DNA, the CDR3 is TGTGCCAGCAGTTACCCGGGGACAGGGGGCTTGGAGACCCAGTACTTC. Protein: CASSYPGTGGLETQYF. The chain is built from TRBV6-5 and TRBJ2-5, with TRBD1 identical over 12 bases. The CDR3 has 16 residues. V gave up 2 bases and J gave up 5 bases; unmatched junction bases: 6. CDR1 and CDR2 (germline): MNHEY, SVGAGI.